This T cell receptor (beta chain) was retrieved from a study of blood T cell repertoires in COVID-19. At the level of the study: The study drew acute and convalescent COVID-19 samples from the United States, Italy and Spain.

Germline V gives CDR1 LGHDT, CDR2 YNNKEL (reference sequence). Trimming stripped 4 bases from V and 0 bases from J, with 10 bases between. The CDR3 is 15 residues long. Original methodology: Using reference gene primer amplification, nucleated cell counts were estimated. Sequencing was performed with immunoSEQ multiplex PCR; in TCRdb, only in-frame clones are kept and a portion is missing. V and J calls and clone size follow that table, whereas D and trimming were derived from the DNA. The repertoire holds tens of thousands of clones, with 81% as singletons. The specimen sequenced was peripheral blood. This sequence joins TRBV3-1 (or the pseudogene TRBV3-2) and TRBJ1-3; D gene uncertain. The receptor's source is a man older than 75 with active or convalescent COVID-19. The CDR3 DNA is TGTGCCAGCAGCCGCGGCCTAAACTCTGGAAACACCATATATTTT. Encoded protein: CASSRGLNSGNTIYF.